Included here is one T cell receptor beta chain sequence, with context. Its cognate antigen has yet to be identified. The junction departs from germline at one end; a sequencing error may be responsible. This sample was included in a study of chemoradiotherapy in HPV16-positive cancers (dated by TCRdb to the early 2020s). For the wider study: Candidate HPV-specific T-cell clones and common TCR motifs were defined through functional T-cell assays on cells from a couple of HPV16-positive patients. The study asked whether T-cell immunity to the HPV oncoproteins E6 and E7 changes during chemoradiotherapy and whether this immunity affects survival. The candidate HPV-specific TCRs and motifs were subsequently tracked in TCR repertoires obtained from 90 or so patients with HPV-related cancers.

The CDR3 runs 17 amino acids, cysteine and phenylalanine included. Here the CDR3 DNA is all that survives: 51 bases in frame from base 1. The germline V gene (reference sequence) supplies CDR1 SGHNT and CDR2 YYREEE. What the research found in general, with its limitations: Expansion of candidate HPV-specific clones and E7-related TCR motifs was observed in the tumor microenvironment during treatment, whereas no such expansion was observed for non-HPV-specific T cells. The functional definition of HPV-specific T cells was derived from only two HPV16-positive patients, and the survival association was reported for HPV16-positive patients. In HPV16-positive patients, expansion of HPV-responsive T cells during chemoradiotherapy was found to be associated with improved recurrence-free survival.

The library was generated by the immunoSEQ multiplex PCR assay. Held by TCRdb, this immuneACCESS table contains in-frame sequences only and omits some clones. Under half of the omission traces to an unresolved V gene where checked; the cause of the rest is unknown. The sample data list fewer than 900 clones, and about 63% of these were observed just once. The top ten constitute around 30% of the sample. Because repertoires were sampled repeatedly during chemoradiotherapy, clonal expansion in the tumor microenvironment could be followed. The chain was built from TRBV5-4 and TRBJ1-3, and TRBD1 matches 9 of the central bases. Specimen: tumor tissue, collected from a patient who underwent chemoradiotherapy. This clonotype was sampled from a human donor with HPV-associated anogenital cancer. The DNA sequence is as follows: TGTGCCAGCAGCCCCGGACAGGGGACCGTCTCTGGAAACGCCATATATTTT. This codes for CASSPGQGTVSGNAIYF.